This paragraph reports one T cell receptor (beta chain). Its specificity is not known. The sample belongs to a study of cytomegalovirus exposure and HLA in healthy donors. General study findings and limits: Immune exposure information comprised only CMV serostatus. The authors later found most CMV-associated TCR beta chains appeared HLA-restricted.

PCR involved 60 Vbeta and 13 Jbeta primers. Sequencing was performed with immunoSEQ multiplex PCR; in TCRdb, only in-frame clones are kept and a portion is missing. The profile shows about 160,000 clones, approximately 86% of them singletons. V was pared by 8 bases and J by 0 bases, with 14 bases of the junction left unmatched. CDR1 and CDR2 from the germline V gene are ENHRY and SYGVKD. CDR3 length: 17 amino acids. This chain links TRBV10-3 with TRBJ1-1, with 8 positions matching TRBD1. The receptor was derived from a woman aged 18-30 years in good health and CMV-seronegative. What was sequenced was PBMCs. Here the CDR3 reads CAIGSGVGQGLNTEAFF. The DNA of the CDR3 is TGTGCCATCGGATCGGGCGTTGGACAGGGACTGAACACTGAAGCTTTCTTT.